This T cell receptor (beta chain) was profiled in a study of cytomegalovirus exposure and HLA in healthy donors. General study results and limits: A later analysis found most CMV-associated TCR beta chains apparently HLA-restricted. Testing in vitro showed a few CMV-associated chains specific for CMV antigens.

The PCR had 60 Vbeta and 13 Jbeta primers. Under the authors' procedure: Later analysis identified tens of millions of unique TCR beta chains, approximately 10 million shared. The method was immunoSEQ multiplex PCR; TCRdb's version includes in-frame clones alone and lacks a portion of them. V and J calls and clone size are given by that table; D and trimming were obtained from the DNA. The sample carries around 90,000 clones, 82% recorded once. This clone was recorded a few times. Its antigen is still unknown. Unmatched junction bases numbered 10, after V lost 3 bases and J lost 6 bases. The CDR3 has 15 residues. Germline V gene lookup returns CDR1 SGHTA and CDR2 FQGTGA.

This receptor was obtained from a man in his fifties in good health and CMV-seronegative. The genes are TRBV7-3 and TRBJ2-7; 8 bases fit TRBD1. Sequencing was performed on PBMCs. The CDR3 nucleotides read TGTGCCAGCAGCTTTAAGGGGGCAGGGGGCTTCGAGCAGTACTTC. Translating gives CASSFKGAGGFEQYF.